This TCR beta chain was sequenced in a study of blood T cell repertoires in COVID-19. The overall study: Before being deemed recovered, Cohort 3 donors had two negative PCRs, clearance, or symptom resolution. Researchers got acute and convalescent COVID-19 samples from the United States, Italy and Spain. Sample material is recorded as cDNA or gDNA derived from T cells, B-cell-depleted T cells, or PBMCs.

Recruitment covered about two dozen US areas and drew participants whose ages spanned about 18 to 90 years. The method was immunoSEQ multiplex PCR; TCRdb's version includes in-frame clones alone and lacks a portion of them. The data show 350,000 to 400,000 clones, roughly 86% seen once. This CDR3 has 13 residues. Germline V CDR1 and CDR2: GTSNPN, SVGIG (reference sequence). Deletions cut 5 bases from V and 2 bases from J, with 12 bases between. Sequenced input: PBMCs or T cells enriched from blood (not recorded which). The gene calls are TRBV30 and TRBJ1-1, with D possibly matching TRBD1 (5 bases). The receptor's source is a man aged 40-49 years in a cohort exposed to, infected with or recovered from COVID-19 (not recorded which). This CDR3 reads CAWEPQVNTEAFF. Written as DNA, the CDR3 is TGTGCCTGGGAACCACAGGTAAACACTGAAGCTTTCTTT.